These T cell receptor beta chains were read from a single sample in a study of cytomegalovirus exposure and HLA in healthy donors. Assay used: immunoSEQ multiplex PCR; TCRdb lists only in-frame clones, some missing. This table holds about 39,000 clones. The material sequenced was PBMCs. The receptors derive from a woman aged 25 to 39 in good health and CMV-seropositive. CDR3s include the opening cysteine and the closing phenylalanine or tryptophan. The order of the fields is V gene, D gene, J gene, clone size, CDR3 protein, CDR3 DNA. The D gene is left open where the match is weak. A clone size is listed for some rows: how often the clone was seen (once, few, many), or a class if it is expanded.

V gene: TRBV23-1; D gene: NA; J gene: TRBJ1-6; clone size: NA; CDR3 protein: CASSRILGRGNSPLHF; CDR3 DNA: TGCGCCAGCAGTCGCATCCTGGGCAGGGGTAATTCACCCCTCCACTTT
V gene: TRBV7-2; D gene: TRBD2; J gene: TRBJ2-3; clone size: NA; CDR3 protein: CASSTGTSGVLPQYF; CDR3 DNA: TGTGCCAGCAGCACGGGGACTAGCGGAGTTTTGCCGCAGTATTTT
V gene: TRBV2; D gene: NA; J gene: TRBJ1-4; clone size: NA; CDR3 protein: CASNREGEKLFF; CDR3 DNA: TGTGCCAGCAACAGGGAGGGTGAAAAACTGTTTTTT
V gene: TRBV28; D gene: TRBD1; J gene: TRBJ2-7; clone size: NA; CDR3 protein: CASSPGTGGTYEQYF; CDR3 DNA: TGTGCCAGCAGTCCCGGGACAGGGGGTACCTACGAGCAGTACTTC
V gene: TRBV5-8; D gene: NA; J gene: TRBJ1-5; clone size: NA; CDR3 protein: CASSLGGDSNQPQHF; CDR3 DNA: TGTGCCAGCAGCTTGGGGGGAGATAGCAATCAGCCCCAGCATTTT
V gene: TRBV27; D gene: NA; J gene: TRBJ1-2; clone size: NA; CDR3 protein: CASSFFQGYGYTF; CDR3 DNA: TGTGCCAGCAGTTTCTTCCAGGGCTATGGCTACACCTTC
V gene: TRBV10-1; D gene: NA; J gene: TRBJ2-1; clone size: NA; CDR3 protein: CASSPANSYNEQFF; CDR3 DNA: TGCGCCAGCAGTCCTGCGAACAGTTACAATGAGCAGTTCTTC
V gene: TRBV15; D gene: NA; J gene: TRBJ2-2; clone size: NA; CDR3 protein: CATSGVSHSGPNTGELFF; CDR3 DNA: TGTGCCACCAGCGGCGTAAGTCACAGCGGTCCGAACACCGGGGAGCTGTTTTTT
V gene: TRBV15; D gene: NA; J gene: TRBJ1-5; clone size: NA; CDR3 protein: CATSSRSRTPNQPQHF; CDR3 DNA: TGTGCCACCAGCTCCAGGTCTAGGACACCAAATCAGCCCCAGCATTTT
V gene: TRBV6-4; D gene: NA; J gene: TRBJ2-2; clone size: medium-sized; CDR3 protein: CASSGGTTGELFF; CDR3 DNA: TGTGCCAGCAGCGGGGGAACCACCGGGGAGCTGTTTTTT
V gene: TRBV30; D gene: NA; J gene: TRBJ1-6; clone size: NA; CDR3 protein: CAWTGEAGSPLHF; CDR3 DNA: TGTGCCTGGACGGGGGAAGCAGGTTCACCCCTCCACTTT
V gene: TRBV30; D gene: TRBD1; J gene: TRBJ1-4; clone size: NA; CDR3 protein: CAWRVQGGEKLFF; CDR3 DNA: TGTGCCTGGAGAGTACAGGGGGGTGAAAAACTGTTTTTT
V gene: TRBV7-2; D gene: NA; J gene: TRBJ2-3; clone size: NA; CDR3 protein: CASSLSLLTSRRADTQYF; CDR3 DNA: TGTGCCAGCAGCTTAAGCCTTCTAACCTCACGGAGGGCAGATACGCAGTATTTT
V gene: TRBV5-6; D gene: NA; J gene: TRBJ1-1; clone size: NA; CDR3 protein: CASSFSRNTEAFF; CDR3 DNA: TGTGCCAGCAGCTTCTCGAGGAACACTGAAGCTTTCTTT
V gene: TRBV10-3; D gene: NA; J gene: TRBJ1-2; clone size: NA; CDR3 protein: CAISEESRGYTF; CDR3 DNA: TGTGCCATCAGTGAGGAGTCTAGGGGCTACACCTTC
V gene: TRBV30; D gene: NA; J gene: TRBJ2-3; clone size: NA; CDR3 protein: CAWSAGYTDTQYF; CDR3 DNA: TGTGCCTGGAGTGCAGGGTACACAGATACGCAGTATTTT
V gene: TRBV10-2; D gene: NA; J gene: TRBJ1-2; clone size: NA; CDR3 protein: CASTQGHGYTF; CDR3 DNA: TGCGCCAGCACACAGGGCCATGGCTACACCTTC